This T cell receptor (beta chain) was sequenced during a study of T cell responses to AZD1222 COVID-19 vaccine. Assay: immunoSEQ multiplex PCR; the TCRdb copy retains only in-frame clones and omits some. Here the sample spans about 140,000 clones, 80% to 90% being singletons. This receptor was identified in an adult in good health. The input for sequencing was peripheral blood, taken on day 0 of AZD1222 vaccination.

CDR3 protein: CASGPDWTQYF. CDR3 DNA: TGTGCCAGCGGTCCTGACTGGACCCAGTACTTC. The gene calls are TRBV6-5 and TRBJ2-5; D uncertain. Germline V lookup: CDR1 MNHEY, CDR2 SVGAGI. The CDR3 covers 11 residues. The V gene lost 8 bases and the J gene lost 7 bases, with 11 bases spanning the gap.